This entry is about one TCR beta chain. The CDR3 runs to 15 residues. Germline values: CDR1 SGHAT, CDR2 FQDESV (reference sequence). V lost 5 bases and J 2 bases, leaving 14 bases between the germline ends. This entry comes from a study of blood T cells in healthy people across ages. It was with a sample-barcoded 5' primer and a J-beta primer mix that a second PCR of about 6 to 12 cycles was run. TCRdb ran MiXCR on the 5' RACE reads and lists one entry per CDR3 protein. The table records 550,000 to 650,000 distinct CDR3 sequences, about 26% of them present only once. These sequences were also reported in another study, on T cells of mothers and their children. That work adds: Donors comprised three healthy Caucasian mothers plus their six children. A slight, non-significant increase in overlap was found for related mother-child pairs relative to unrelated pairs.

The sequenced sample consisted of blood. This TCR derives from a boy younger than 10 in good health. The J gene is TRBJ2-3, the V gene TRBV11-1; D possibly corresponds to TRBD2 (6 bases). The DNA for the CDR3 is TGTGCCAGCAGCAGCGACGCGGGGACCACAGATACGCAGTATTTT. Translation: CASSSDAGTTDTQYF.